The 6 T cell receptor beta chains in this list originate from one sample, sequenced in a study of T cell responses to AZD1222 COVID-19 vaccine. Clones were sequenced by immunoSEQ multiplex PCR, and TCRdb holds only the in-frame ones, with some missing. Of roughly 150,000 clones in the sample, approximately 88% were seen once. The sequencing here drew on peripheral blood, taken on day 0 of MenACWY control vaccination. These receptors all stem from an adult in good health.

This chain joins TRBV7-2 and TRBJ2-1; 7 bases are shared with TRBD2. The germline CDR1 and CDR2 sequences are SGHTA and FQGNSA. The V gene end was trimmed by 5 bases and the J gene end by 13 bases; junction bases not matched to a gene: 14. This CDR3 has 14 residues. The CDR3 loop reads CASSPLLSSGYQFF. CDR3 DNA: TGTGCCAGCAGCCCCCTCTTAAGTAGCGGGTATCAGTTCTTC.

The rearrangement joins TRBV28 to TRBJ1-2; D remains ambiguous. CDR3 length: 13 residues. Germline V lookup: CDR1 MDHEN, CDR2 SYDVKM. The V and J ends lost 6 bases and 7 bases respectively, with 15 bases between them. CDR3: CASRVAGSGGYTF. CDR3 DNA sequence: TGTGCCAGCAGGGTAGCGGGGTCGGGTGGCTACACCTTC.

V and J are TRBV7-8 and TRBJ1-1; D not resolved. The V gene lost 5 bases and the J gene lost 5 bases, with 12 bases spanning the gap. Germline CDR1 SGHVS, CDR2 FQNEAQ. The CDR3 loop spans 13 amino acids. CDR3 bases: TGTGCCAGCAGCGTGGGTCTGCGGACTGAAGCTTTCTTT. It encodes CASSVGLRTEAFF.

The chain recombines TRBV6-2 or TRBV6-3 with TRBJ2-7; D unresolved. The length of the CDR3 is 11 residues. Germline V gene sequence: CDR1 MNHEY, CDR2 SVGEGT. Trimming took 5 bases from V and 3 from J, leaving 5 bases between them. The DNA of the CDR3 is TGTGCCAGCAGTCAAAGCTACGAGCAGTACTTC. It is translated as CASSQSYEQYF.

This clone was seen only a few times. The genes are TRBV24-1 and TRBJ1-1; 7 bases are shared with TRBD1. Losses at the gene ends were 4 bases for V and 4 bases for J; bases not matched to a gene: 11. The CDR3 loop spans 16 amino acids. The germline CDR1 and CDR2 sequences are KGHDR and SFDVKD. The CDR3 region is CATSDNRQGTGTEAFF. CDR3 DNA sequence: TGTGCCACCAGTGACAATCGACAGGGAACGGGCACTGAAGCTTTCTTT.

The CDR3 region has the DNA TGCACCAGCCCGAGGACTAGCGGGATTGCGGAGACCCAGTACTTC. It is translated as CTSPRTSGIAETQYF. This chain links TRBV1 with TRBJ2-5; the table names TRBD2, a call not compared with the DNA. TRBV1 counts as a pseudogene. The CDR3 is 15 amino acids.